A selection of T cell receptor beta chains follows, all from one sample in a study of T cell clones after liver transplantation. Profiling relied on immunoSEQ multiplex PCR, and the TCRdb table lists in-frame clones only, not all of them. Seen here are 45,000 or so clones, around 84% observed once, and the top ten hold 2% to 2.5%. Material: CD4+ T cells from blood, obtained 24 months after liver transplant. The receptor source for this set is a human patient who received a liver transplant. Some T cells may be graft donor cells. Both conserved end residues are part of each CDR3. The order of the fields is V gene, D gene, clone size, J gene, CDR3 DNA, CDR3 protein. D genes are given only for firm matches. Size values are once, few and many counts, or a class for expanded clones, and some rows have none.

v_gene: TRBV2; d_gene: NA; abundance: NA; j_gene: TRBJ1-5; CDR3nt: TGTGCCAGTGGACAGAATCAGCCCCAGCATTTT; CDR3aa: CASGQNQPQHF
v_gene: TRBV5-5; d_gene: NA; abundance: NA; j_gene: TRBJ2-2; CDR3nt: TGTGCCAGCAGCTCCCGGGAGAACAGGGGCACCGGGGAGCTGTTTTTT; CDR3aa: CASSSRENRGTGELFF
v_gene: TRBV30; d_gene: TRBD1; abundance: once; j_gene: TRBJ2-2; CDR3nt: TGTGCCTGGAGAGGGACAGGGGGACGGACCGGGGAGCTGTTTTTT; CDR3aa: CAWRGTGGRTGELFF
v_gene: TRBV19; d_gene: TRBD2; abundance: NA; j_gene: TRBJ2-2; CDR3nt: TGTGCCAGTAGTATCCCCAGCGGGGCGAACACCGGGGAGCTGTTTTTT; CDR3aa: CASSIPSGANTGELFF
v_gene: TRBV19; d_gene: NA; abundance: few; j_gene: TRBJ1-2; CDR3nt: TGTGCCAGTCAGACCGGGAATGGCTACACCTTC; CDR3aa: CASQTGNGYTF
v_gene: TRBV25-1; d_gene: NA; abundance: NA; j_gene: TRBJ2-1; CDR3nt: TGTGCCAGCACGCTGTTGGGTTATGAGCAGTTCTTC; CDR3aa: CASTLLGYEQFF
v_gene: TRBV28; d_gene: NA; abundance: few; j_gene: TRBJ1-5; CDR3nt: TGTGCCAGCAGAGGCGCAGGGAGGAATCAGCCCCAGCATTTT; CDR3aa: CASRGAGRNQPQHF
v_gene: TRBV7-3; d_gene: TRBD2; abundance: NA; j_gene: TRBJ2-2; CDR3nt: TGTGCCAGCAGCCTTTCGACTAGCGGGAGAATCGGGGAGCTGTTTTTT; CDR3aa: CASSLSTSGRIGELFF
v_gene: TRBV5-1; d_gene: NA; abundance: NA; j_gene: TRBJ2-1; CDR3nt: TGCGCCAGCAGCTTACAGACCCCCTCCTACAATGAGCAGTTCTTC; CDR3aa: CASSLQTPSYNEQFF
v_gene: TRBV2; d_gene: NA; abundance: few; j_gene: TRBJ1-5; CDR3nt: TGTGCCAGCAGCGGGGGAGGTTTATTTAGCAATCAGCCCCAGCATTTT; CDR3aa: CASSGGGLFSNQPQHF
v_gene: TRBV11-2; d_gene: TRBD1; abundance: NA; j_gene: TRBJ1-2; CDR3nt: TGTGCCAGCAGCCTCAACCGGGACAGGGCAAACAACTATGGCTACACCTTC; CDR3aa: CASSLNRDRANNYGYTF
v_gene: TRBV6-5; d_gene: NA; abundance: NA; j_gene: TRBJ1-3; CDR3nt: TGTGCCAGCAGTTACGGTTCGACCTCTGGAAACACCATATATTTT; CDR3aa: CASSYGSTSGNTIYF
v_gene: TRBV4-1; d_gene: NA; abundance: NA; j_gene: TRBJ2-1; CDR3nt: TGCGCCAGCAGCCAAACGCTAAACCCTTACAATGAGCAGTTCTTC; CDR3aa: CASSQTLNPYNEQFF
v_gene: TRBV19; d_gene: TRBD2; abundance: NA; j_gene: TRBJ2-1; CDR3nt: TGTGCCAGTAGGCCCTCCAGCGGGAGAATCAATGAGCAGTTCTTC; CDR3aa: CASRPSSGRINEQFF